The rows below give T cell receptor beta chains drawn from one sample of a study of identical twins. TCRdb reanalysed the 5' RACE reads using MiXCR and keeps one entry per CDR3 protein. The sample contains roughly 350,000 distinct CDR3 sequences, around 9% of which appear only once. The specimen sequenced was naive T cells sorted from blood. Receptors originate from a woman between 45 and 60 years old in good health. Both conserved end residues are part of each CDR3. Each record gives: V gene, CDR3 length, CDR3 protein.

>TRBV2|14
CASTTGPGSYEQYF
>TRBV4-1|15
CASSQEGGANTEAFF
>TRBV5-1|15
CASIAGTGRSTEAFF
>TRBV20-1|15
CSAMGGLAGNYEQYF
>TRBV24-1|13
CATGTGTNQPQHF
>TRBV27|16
CASSSPSAAGANVLTF
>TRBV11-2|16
CASSLMIARGSGELFF
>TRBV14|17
CASSRQTSGTTTDTQYF
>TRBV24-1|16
CATSDPTRLAGVEQFF
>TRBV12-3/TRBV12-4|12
CASGDLRKTQYF
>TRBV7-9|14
CASSPKDWVYEQYF
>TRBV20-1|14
CSYLAREAYNEQFF
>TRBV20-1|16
CSASPLDRHLYNEQFF
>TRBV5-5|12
CASSPGLFEQFF
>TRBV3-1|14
CASSQENREETQYF
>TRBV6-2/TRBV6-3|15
CASSSAGGPKDEQFF
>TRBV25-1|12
CASRQTNTEAFF
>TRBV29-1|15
CSVEGGQGSYNEQFF
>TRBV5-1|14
CASSEGQIYNEQFF
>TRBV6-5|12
CASAGEGEKLFF
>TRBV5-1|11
CASMGQETQYF
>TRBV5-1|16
CASSLGPGGPTYEQYF
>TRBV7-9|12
CASTSGVYEQYF
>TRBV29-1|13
CSVEMDRDYGYTF
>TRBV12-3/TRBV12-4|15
CASSLRTQGDGELFF
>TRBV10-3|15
CAISEPGSAKNIQYF
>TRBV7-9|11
CASSLSEQQFF
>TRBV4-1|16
CASSHQGLSSYNEQFF
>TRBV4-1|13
CASSQDPATEAFF
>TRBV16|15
CASSPSWGGYNEQFF
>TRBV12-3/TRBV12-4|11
CASGTGYGYTF
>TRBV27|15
CASSYGGGRSYEQYF
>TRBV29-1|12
CSVAHRGETQYF
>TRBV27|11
CATLRGNTIYF
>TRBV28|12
CASSDSPNGYTF
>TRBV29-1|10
CSVEVNEQFF
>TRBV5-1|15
CASSLELGTNSPLHF
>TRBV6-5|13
CASITGTGYEAFF